The T cell receptor (beta chain) under discussion was sequenced for a study of blood T cell repertoires in COVID-19. Study context: Samples representing acute and convalescent COVID-19 were sourced from the United States, Italy and Spain.

The CDR3 totals 14 residues. V was shortened by 3 bases and J by 2 bases, with 10 bases between the two germline ends. Germline CDR1 is SGHTA and CDR2 is FQGNSA. In the authors' workflow: Estimates of nucleated cell counts were drawn from the amplification of reference gene primers. Here immunoSEQ multiplex PCR was the method, and the copy in TCRdb shows in-frame clones only, minus some. That table gives V, J and clone size, and the DNA gave D and trimming. Of roughly 360,000 clones detected, around 83% appear once; the ten largest clones hold approximately 5%. What was sequenced was PBMCs or T cells enriched from blood (not recorded which). The V call is TRBV7-2, the J call TRBJ1-2; perhaps TRBD1 as D (5 bases). The receptor was derived from a woman aged 45-60 years who had recovered from COVID-19. CDR3 loop: CASSFPQGNYGYTF. The CDR3 DNA reads TGTGCCAGCAGCTTCCCCCAGGGCAACTATGGCTACACCTTC.